Listed here are 16 T cell receptor beta chains from one sample, sequenced in a study of cytomegalovirus exposure and HLA in healthy donors. The PCR made use of 60 Vbeta and 13 Jbeta primers. The assay was immunoSEQ multiplex PCR, and TCRdb's table has in-frame clones only and misses some. The data contain around 190,000 clones, around nine tenths of them seen just once; the ten biggest clones take up about 1.7%. The sequenced sample was PBMCs. Receptors originate from a woman younger than 30 in good health and CMV-seronegative.

The gene calls are TRBV6-5 and TRBJ2-2; 10 nucleotides line up with TRBD1. Trimming cost V 8 bases and J 4 bases; bases outside gene matches: 4. CDR3 length: 14 amino acids. CDR1 is MNHEY and CDR2 is SVGAGI in the germline V gene. CDR3 DNA sequence: TGTGCCAGCTGGGACAGGGGTTCCACCGGGGAGCTGTTTTTT. Its translation is CASWDRGSTGELFF.

CDR3 DNA sequence: TGTGCCAGCAGCCGGAGACAGCTTCCAACTAATGAAAAACTGTTTTTT. It codes for CASSRRQLPTNEKLFF. The V call is TRBV7-9, the J call TRBJ1-4, with a tentative D call TRBD1 (5 bases). V shed 5 bases and J shed 0 bases, with 13 bases lying between them. CDR1 and CDR2 (germline): SEHNR, FQNEAQ (reference sequence). CDR3 size: 16 residues. The full variable domain, in which reference TRBV7-9 and TRBJ1-4 provide the parts outside the CDR3, is DTGVSQNPRHKITKRGQNVTFRCDPISEHNRLYWYRQTLGQGPEFLTYFQNEAQLEKSRLLSDRFSAERPKGSFSTLEIQRTEQGDSAMYLCASSRRQLPTNEKLFFGSGTQLSVL.

This clone was observed once. The J gene is TRBJ1-1, the V gene TRBV10-3, with 7 nucleotides matching TRBD1. Germline trimming cut 7 bases from V and 4 bases from J; bases unmatched to any gene: 6. This CDR3 contains 13 residues. The germline V gene encodes CDR1 ENHRY and CDR2 SYGVKD. CDR3 coding DNA: TGTGCCATCAATCAGGGGGTCGGCACTGAAGCTTTCTTT. Protein sequence: CAINQGVGTEAFF.

The chain uses TRBV2 and TRBJ1-3; 11 bases line up with TRBD1. This CDR3 has 13 residues. The V gene end was trimmed by 6 bases and the J gene end by 6 bases; junction bases not matched to a gene: 1. From germline, CDR1 is SNHLY and CDR2 FYNNEI. CDR3 sequence: CASRGQGVNTIYF. The CDR3 bases are TGTGCCAGCAGGGGACAGGGGGTAAACACCATATATTTT.

The V and J genes are TRBV7-9 and TRBJ1-2; D is possibly TRBD1 (6 bases). The V gene lost 4 bases and the J gene lost 5 bases, with 11 bases spanning the gap. CDR1 and CDR2 (germline): SEHNR, FQNEAQ (reference sequence). The length of the CDR3 is 13 residues. CDR3 in amino acids: CASSSGQRYGYTF. The CDR3 DNA follows: TGTGCCAGCAGCTCTGGACAGCGTTATGGCTACACCTTC.

In this sample, this clone turned up once. The chain couples TRBV2 to TRBJ1-2; possibly TRBD1 for D (5 bases). Germline loops: CDR1 SNHLY, CDR2 FYNNEI. V lost 7 bases and J 4 bases, leaving 19 bases between the germline ends. CDR3 size: 15 residues. CDR3 sequence reads: CASTWDFPRSYGYTF. The CDR3 nucleotides are TGTGCCAGCACCTGGGACTTCCCTCGGAGCTATGGCTACACCTTC.

The chain combines TRBV18 with TRBJ1-3; D uncertain. Per germline, CDR1 KGHSH and CDR2 LQKENI. Trimming pared 2 bases from V and 6 bases from J, leaving 8 bases between. This CDR3 is built from 13 residues. The CDR3 coding sequence is TGTGCCAGCTCACCAGAAACAGCAAACACCATATATTTT. Protein sequence: CASSPETANTIYF.

This clone was observed a single time. The V gene is TRBV19, the J gene TRBJ2-2, with 11 positions matching TRBD2. CDR3 size: 18 residues. Germline V gene sequence: CDR1 LNHDA, CDR2 SQIVND (reference sequence). The junction had 8 bases not matched to a gene; V was cut back by 3 bases and J by 2 bases. CDR3 sequence reads: CASSIGLAGGLNTGELFF. CDR3 DNA: TGTGCCAGTAGTATTGGGCTAGCGGGGGGCCTCAACACCGGGGAGCTGTTTTTT.

This chain uses TRBV11-2 with TRBJ2-7, with 9 bases fitting TRBD1. The length of the CDR3 is 13 residues. J lost 2 bases, V lost 5 bases, and 1 base had no gene match. The germline V gene has CDR1 SGHAT and CDR2 FQNNGV. CDR3 nucleotides: TGTGCCAGCAGCGGGACAGGGACCTACGAGCAGTACTTC. The encoded protein is CASSGTGTYEQYF.

V and J are TRBV7-9 and TRBJ1-1, with D unclear. Germline CDR1 SEHNR, CDR2 FQNEAQ (reference sequence). With 0 bases removed from V and 8 bases from J, the gap between germline ends came to 4 bases. CDR3 length: 11 amino acids. The CDR3 reads CASSLAAEAFF. CDR3 nucleotides: TGTGCCAGCAGCTTAGCCGCGGAAGCTTTCTTT.

J is TRBJ1-2 and V is TRBV20-1; no firm D call. Trimming removed 1 base at V and 8 bases at J, with 8 bases between. CDR1 is DFQATT, CDR2 SNEGSKA, per germline (reference sequence). The CDR3 totals 11 residues. The CDR3 sequence: CSARVGWGYTF. The DNA for the CDR3 is TGCAGTGCTAGAGTCGGTTGGGGCTACACCTTC.

V and J are TRBV6-1 and TRBJ2-7; D gene uncertain. The CDR3 consists of 13 residues. Germline V lookup: CDR1 MNHNS, CDR2 SASEGT. V dropped 8 bases and J dropped 0 bases, with 11 bases sitting between them. The CDR3 sequence: CASGSVNSYEQYF. The CDR3 DNA follows: TGTGCCAGCGGCAGCGTTAACTCCTACGAGCAGTACTTC.

This clone showed up just a few times. This sequence joins TRBV5-4 and TRBJ1-1; 7 bases fit TRBD1. This CDR3 is 14 amino acids long. Trimming removed 5 bases from V and 5 bases from J; junction bases left unmatched: 9. The germline gives CDR1 SGHNT, CDR2 YYREEE (reference sequence). The CDR3 reads CASSFTGAGTEAFF. DNA of the CDR3: TGTGCCAGCAGTTTCACAGGGGCAGGGACTGAAGCTTTCTTT.

J is TRBJ2-3 and V is TRBV5-1; no firm D call. Germline CDR1 SGHRS, CDR2 YFSETQ. V gave up 6 bases and J gave up 2 bases, with 10 bases separating them. The length of the CDR3 is 13 residues. CDR3 nucleotides: TGCGCCAGCAAAAGTCCCTACACAGATACGCAGTATTTT. Translated: CASKSPYTDTQYF.

The chain carries TRBV5-1 and TRBJ2-7, with D possibly matching TRBD1 (6 bases). The germline V gene has CDR1 SGHRS and CDR2 YFSETQ. Deletions cut 1 base from V and 0 bases from J, with 11 bases between. CDR3 length equals 15 residues. The CDR3 sequence: CASSLTGRLSYEQYF. CDR3 sequence (DNA): TGCGCCAGCAGCTTGACAGGGCGCCTCTCCTACGAGCAGTACTTC. Filled out from reference TRBV5-1 and TRBJ2-7, the complete variable domain reads KAGVTQTPRYLIKTRGQQVTLSCSPISGHRSVSWYQQTPGQGLQFLFEYFSETQRNKGNFPGRFSGRQFSNSRSEMNVSTLELGDSALYLCASSLTGRLSYEQYFGPGTRLTVT.

The chain couples TRBV4-1 to TRBJ2-2; 9 nucleotides align to TRBD2. Germline V CDR1 and CDR2: MGHRA, YSYEKL. The CDR3 runs to 17 residues. The ends lost 1 base at V and 6 bases at J; junction bases unmatched: 9. For the CDR3, the DNA is TGCGCCAGCAGCCAAGGCCCAGCGGGGGGCTTCGCCGGGGAGCTGTTTTTT. As protein: CASSQGPAGGFAGELFF.